One and the same sample provided the 26 T cell receptor beta chains below, sequenced in a study of beta chain features in type 1 diabetes. For these receptors, no antigen is known. Study results and limitations: When Type 1 diabetes patients were examined, their TCRB CDR3s proved moderately but significantly shorter in all four CD4+ subsets.

Expressed TCRB transcripts got sequenced, as all isolated RNA was reverse transcribed. Only in-frame clones appear in the TCRdb table, and some are missing; sequencing was by immunoSEQ multiplex PCR. The top ten clones hold 0.025% to 0.035% of a sample with about 260,000 clones, around 21% of them seen once. Sequenced input: naive CD4+ T cells from blood. The source of these receptors is a woman aged 40 to 50 with type 1 diabetes.

The chain recombines TRBV5-1 with TRBJ2-5, with 7 bases lining up with TRBD1. The CDR3 runs 14 residues. Trimming removed 4 bases from V and 1 base from J; junction bases left unmatched: 4. From germline, CDR1 is SGHRS and CDR2 YFSETQ. The CDR3 DNA sequence: TGCGCCAGCAGCCCACAGGGGATCCAAGAGACCCAGTACTTC. It encodes CASSPQGIQETQYF.

The chain employs TRBV29-1 and TRBJ1-5; no firm D call. Trimming left V 6 bases short and J 3 bases short, with 12 bases between. The CDR3 totals 13 residues. Germline V gives CDR1 SQVTM, CDR2 ANQGSEA. The CDR3 bases are TGCAGCGTGGAGGGCGGACCCAATCAGCCCCAGCATTTT. Amino acids: CSVEGGPNQPQHF.

The chain recombines TRBV4-3 with TRBJ2-5; D perhaps matches TRBD1 (6 bases). The CDR3 length is 13 residues. Trimming removed 3 bases at V and 2 bases at J, with 7 bases between. Per germline, CDR1 LGHNA and CDR2 YSLEER. The CDR3 loop reads CASSHGQQETQYF. CDR3 DNA sequence: TGCGCCAGCAGCCATGGACAGCAAGAGACCCAGTACTTC.

V gene TRBV28 combines with J gene TRBJ2-5; TRBD1 agrees at 8 bases. The ends lost 6 bases at V and 4 bases at J; junction bases unmatched: 4. Germline assignment: CDR1 MDHEN and CDR2 SYDVKM. This CDR3 is built from 13 residues. The CDR3 spells CASRGQGRETQYF. In DNA form, the CDR3 reads TGTGCCAGCAGAGGACAGGGACGAGAGACCCAGTACTTC. The variable domain in full, completed from reference TRBV28 and TRBJ2-5, reads DVKVTQSSRYLVKRTGEKVFLECVQDMDHENMFWYRQDPGLGLRLIYFSYDVKMKEKGDIPEGYSVSREKKERFSLILESASTNQTSMYLCASRGQGRETQYFGPGTRLLVL.

The CDR3 nucleotides are TGTGCCACTAACCGGGACAGGGGAACAGATACGCAGTATTTT. Its protein is CATNRDRGTDTQYF. The chain joins TRBV18 to TRBJ2-3, with 10 bases fitting TRBD1. Germline loops: CDR1 KGHSH, CDR2 LQKENI. Trimming took 10 bases from V and 3 from J; bases not matched to a gene: 7. The CDR3 runs 14 residues.

This clone occurred a few times. This rearrangement joins TRBV28 to TRBJ1-4; 8 bases align to TRBD1. From germline, CDR1 is MDHEN and CDR2 SYDVKM. The trim removed 8 bases at V and 5 bases at J, leaving 7 bases unmatched. The CDR3 length is 14 residues. CDR3 DNA sequence: TGTGCCAGCGAACAGGGGACAGGAAATGAAAAACTGTTTTTT. This encodes CASEQGTGNEKLFF.

This chain uses TRBV6-5 with TRBJ2-1, with TRBD1 as a possible D gene (5 bases). The germline gives CDR1 MNHEY, CDR2 SVGAGI. This CDR3 spans 12 amino acids. Trimming took 1 base from V and 10 from J, leaving 8 bases between them. This CDR3 is CASSYWQGEQFF. For the CDR3, the DNA is TGTGCCAGCAGTTACTGGCAGGGCGAGCAGTTCTTC.

In this sample, this clone turned up once. The chain couples TRBV16 to TRBJ2-3; 10 nucleotides align to TRBD1. CDR1 is KGHSY, CDR2 FQNENV, per germline. Trimming removed 6 bases from V and 5 bases from J; junction bases left unmatched: 8. The CDR3 runs to 15 residues. CDR3 DNA sequence: TGTGCCAGCAGTCCGACAGGGGGCATTGGAGATACGCAGTATTTT. This translates into CASSPTGGIGDTQYF.

This clone was seen only a few times. The CDR3 reads CATSRDLAGLQETQYF. The CDR3 nucleotides are TGTGCCACCAGCAGAGATCTCGCGGGACTCCAAGAGACCCAGTACTTC. The chain uses TRBV15 and TRBJ2-5, with D perhaps TRBD2 (6 bases). V was shortened by 0 bases and J by 1 base, with 12 bases between the two germline ends. In germline, CDR1 is LNHNV, CDR2 YYDKDF (reference sequence). The CDR3 consists of 16 residues.

This clone has more than one count but fewer than ten. The gene calls are TRBV11-2 and TRBJ1-2, with TRBD1 identical over 10 bases. Trimming at V came to 5 bases and at J to 1 base, leaving 13 bases not matched to a gene. CDR1 is SGHAT, CDR2 FQNNGV, per germline. The CDR3 has 18 residues. The CDR3 DNA reads as TGTGCCAGCAGCCCCTTACCGGGACAGGGGATAGGTAACTATGGCTACACCTTC. This gives the protein CASSPLPGQGIGNYGYTF. Using reference TRBV11-2 and TRBJ1-2 for the parts outside the CDR3, the full variable domain is EAGVAQSPRYKIIEKRQSVAFWCNPISGHATLYWYQQILGQGPKLLIQFQNNGVVDDSQLPKDRFSAERLKGVDSTLKIQPAKLEDSAVYLCASSPLPGQGIGNYGYTFGSGTRLTVV.

Details on this clone: Other DNA sequences within the sample encode an identical CDR3. The genes are TRBV7-9 and TRBJ2-3; 14 bases line up with TRBD2. The CDR3 has 16 residues. The germline V gene encodes CDR1 SEHNR and CDR2 FQNEAQ (reference sequence). J was trimmed by 2 bases and V by 5 bases; bases with no gene match: 3. The CDR3 sequence: CASSLGLAGATDTQYF. CDR3 in DNA: TGTGCCAGCAGCCTGGGACTAGCGGGAGCCACAGATACGCAGTATTTT.

In its sample, this clone was seen a few times. The rearrangement links TRBV7-2 to TRBJ1-5; D is ambiguous. CDR1 is SGHTA and CDR2 is FQGNSA in the germline V gene. The CDR3 is 16 amino acids. V was cut by 5 bases and J by 3 bases, with 17 bases left in between. The CDR3 is CASSLDAGSNNQPQHF. CDR3 nucleotides: TGTGCCAGCAGCCTAGACGCGGGTTCCAACAATCAGCCCCAGCATTTT.

This chain joins TRBV28 and TRBJ2-5; possible D gene TRBD1, 5 bases. V lost 6 bases to trimming and J lost 5 bases, with 16 bases between them. This CDR3 comprises 14 residues. CDR1 and CDR2 (germline): MDHEN, SYDVKM. In DNA form, the CDR3 reads TGTGCCAGCAGATCTCAGGGTTTTGGGGAGACCCAGTACTTC. This gives the protein CASRSQGFGETQYF.

Of note for this clone: Other nucleotide sequences in the sample specify the same CDR3. The chain employs TRBV30 and TRBJ1-3; D is uncertain. Deletions cut 0 bases from V and 4 bases from J, with 4 bases between. The CDR3 is made up of 12 amino acids. Looked up from germline, CDR1 is GTSNPN and CDR2 is SVGIG (reference sequence). This CDR3 reads CAWSVLGNTIYF. CDR3 nucleotide sequence: TGTGCCTGGAGTGTATTAGGAAACACCATATATTTT.

The V gene is TRBV9, the J gene TRBJ1-6; perhaps TRBD1 as D (6 bases). This CDR3 is 15 amino acids long. Per the germline V gene, CDR1 is SGDLS and CDR2 is YYNGEE. V lost 3 bases to trimming and J lost 5 bases, with 12 bases between them. The CDR3 region has the DNA TGTGCCAGCAGCGCGGGACATCTTGATAATTCACCCCTCCACTTT. Translating it yields CASSAGHLDNSPLHF.

The chain combines TRBV16 with TRBJ1-1; TRBD1 agrees at 11 bases. With V trimmed by 2 bases and J by 7 bases, 0 bases remained unmatched. Per the germline V gene, CDR1 is KGHSY and CDR2 is FQNENV. The CDR3 runs to 13 residues. The DNA of the CDR3 is TGTGCCAGCAGCCAAGGGACAGGGGGTGAAGCTTTCTTT. Its protein product is CASSQGTGGEAFF.

The rearrangement joins TRBV28 to TRBJ2-3; TRBD2 agrees at 7 bases. The V gene's germline CDR1 is MDHEN and CDR2 SYDVKM. The CDR3 covers 15 residues. J was trimmed by 2 bases and V by 4 bases; bases with no gene match: 6. The CDR3 nucleotides read TGTGCCAGCAGTTCCCTGGGGGGGGTCACAGATACGCAGTATTTT. Translating gives CASSSLGGVTDTQYF.

This rearrangement joins TRBV7-2 to TRBJ2-7, with D possibly being TRBD2 (6 bases). This CDR3 region has 15 residues. Trimming took off 6 bases at V and 1 base at J, with 16 bases between the two ends. Germline V gene data show CDR1 as SGHTA and CDR2 as FQGNSA. This CDR3 reads CASRVLVGGSYEQYF. In DNA, the CDR3 is TGTGCCAGCAGGGTATTGGTGGGGGGATCCTACGAGCAGTACTTC.

This chain connects TRBV28 to TRBJ2-1; TRBD2 matches 9 bases. Germline CDR1 is MDHEN and CDR2 is SYDVKM. Trimming took 5 bases from V and 16 from J; bases not matched to a gene: 9. The CDR3 has 12 residues. CDR3 loop: CASSPSAGGNFF. In DNA form, the CDR3 reads TGTGCCAGCAGTCCCTCAGCGGGGGGCAACTTCTTC. Combining the CDR3 with reference TRBV28 and TRBJ2-1 gives the whole variable domain DVKVTQSSRYLVKRTGEKVFLECVQDMDHENMFWYRQDPGLGLRLIYFSYDVKMKEKGDIPEGYSVSREKKERFSLILESASTNQTSMYLCASSPSAGGNFFGPGTRLTVL.

The J gene is TRBJ1-6, the V gene TRBV18, with no clear D. Germline CDR1 KGHSH, CDR2 LQKENI. The length of the CDR3 is 15 residues. Trimming stripped 3 bases from V and 7 bases from J, with 13 bases between. The CDR3 sequence: CASSPELNLNSPLHF. CDR3 nucleotides: TGTGCCAGCTCACCGGAGCTGAATTTAAATTCACCCCTCCACTTT.

Details on this clone: Because the CDR3 is missing its conserved closing phenylalanine or tryptophan, this is likely a read error. The DNA is omitted, as the CDR3 cannot be located on it reliably, and the CDR3 follows TCRdb's listing. This sequence joins TRBV7-9 and TRBJ1-2; the D segment call TRBD1 is taken from the table without a DNA check. The germline CDR1 and CDR2 sequences are SEHNR and FQNEAQ (reference sequence). The CDR3 spans 11 amino acids, including both terminal residues. The CDR3 loop is CASSLWQGEAE.

A remark on this clone: Other nucleotide sequences from this sample produce the same CDR3. The V call is TRBV7-3, the J call TRBJ2-3; TRBD2 matches 14 bases. The germline CDR1 and CDR2 sequences are SGHTA and FQGTGA. The CDR3 is made up of 16 amino acids. Trimming removed 5 bases from V and 5 bases from J; junction bases left unmatched: 6. CDR3 protein: CASSPGLAGGGDTQYF. The DNA for the CDR3 is TGTGCCAGCAGCCCCGGACTAGCGGGAGGCGGAGATACGCAGTATTTT.

This rearrangement joins TRBV4-3 to TRBJ2-7, with 11 bases fitting TRBD2. Per the germline V gene, CDR1 is LGHNA and CDR2 is YSLEER. The CDR3 has 16 amino acids. With V trimmed by 0 bases and J by 0 bases, 1 base remained unmatched. The CDR3 DNA reads as TGCGCCAGCAGCCAAGACGGGACTAGCGGCTCCTACGAGCAGTACTTC. Translation: CASSQDGTSGSYEQYF.

The genes are TRBV28 and TRBJ1-2; a possible D gene is TRBD1 (5 bases). The length of the CDR3 is 13 residues. V was trimmed by 4 bases and J by 4 bases, leaving 10 bases between them. Germline V gene lookup returns CDR1 MDHEN and CDR2 SYDVKM. CDR3 DNA sequence: TGTGCCAGCAGTTCCGGGACTCTCTATGGCTACACCTTC. Protein sequence: CASSSGTLYGYTF.

This clone was observed a handful of times. The gene calls are TRBV4-3 and TRBJ2-7; 9 nucleotides match TRBD1. Germline values: CDR1 LGHNA, CDR2 YSLEER. The CDR3 spans 16 residues. The J segment lost 2 bases and the V segment lost 4 bases, leaving 9 bases of the junction unmatched. For the CDR3, the DNA is TGCGCCAGCAGCCGGTATGGACAGGGGAGGGCCTACGAGCAGTACTTC. It specifies CASSRYGQGRAYEQYF.

The V call is TRBV9, the J call TRBJ1-5, with D unresolved. V was trimmed by 2 bases and J by 2 bases, leaving 11 bases between them. The CDR3 is 15 amino acids. Germline loops: CDR1 SGDLS, CDR2 YYNGEE. This chain's CDR3 is CASSVGAFGNQPQHF. As DNA, the CDR3 is TGTGCCAGCAGCGTGGGAGCCTTTGGCAATCAGCCCCAGCATTTT.